Listed here are 7 T cell receptor beta chains from one sample, sequenced in a study of OX40 agonist ivuxolimab in advanced cancers. The library was generated by the immunoSEQ multiplex PCR assay. Drawn from immuneACCESS, this table holds only the in-frame rearrangements with V and J called that TCRdb kept. Clones are partly lost; checked studies trace under half to an unresolved V gene and leave the rest unexplained. This sample holds fewer than 90,000 clones; 91% were observed only once. The ten largest account for around 1.6% of the sample. Sample: CD4+ or CD8+ T cells sorted from blood, taken in a trial of the OX40 agonist ivuxolimab. These receptors were collected from an adult with an advanced solid tumor such as melanoma, head and neck, liver or kidney cancer.

This sequence joins TRBV4-3 and TRBJ1-1, with 9 bases aligning to TRBD1. CDR3 length: 13 residues. CDR1 and CDR2 (germline): LGHNA, YSLEER. V dropped 5 bases and J dropped 7; count of bases not matched to a gene: 5. This chain's CDR3 is CASSAQTGGEAFF. The DNA for the CDR3 is TGCGCCAGCAGCGCCCAGACAGGGGGTGAAGCTTTCTTT.

This clone was picked up one time. The chain is built from TRBV10-3 and TRBJ2-2; no clear D. This CDR3 region has 14 residues. Deletions cut 6 bases from V and 0 bases from J, with 8 bases between. The germline gives CDR1 ENHRY, CDR2 SYGVKD. The CDR3 here is CAIRPRSNTGELFF. CDR3 nucleotides: TGTGCCATCAGACCCAGGTCGAACACCGGGGAGCTGTTTTTT.

The chain is built from TRBV11-2 and TRBJ1-2; 7 nucleotides match TRBD1. Germline CDR1 SGHAT, CDR2 FQNNGV. This CDR3 is 15 amino acids long. The J segment lost 4 bases and the V segment lost 2 bases, leaving 7 bases of the junction unmatched. The DNA for the CDR3 is TGTGCCAGCAGCTTAAACAGGGGTATGGGCTATGGCTACACCTTC. This translates into CASSLNRGMGYGYTF.

V gene TRBV9 combines with J gene TRBJ1-5, with 9 bases identical to TRBD1. CDR1 and CDR2 (germline): SGDLS, YYNGEE. V shed 0 bases, J shed 10 bases, and the junction held 5 bases outside the gene matches. CDR3 length: 14 residues. CDR3 sequence reads: CASSVVGQGSPQHF. As DNA, the CDR3 is TGTGCCAGCAGCGTAGTTGGACAGGGGTCCCCCCAGCATTTT.

The CDR3 DNA reads TGTGCCAGCAGGGCGACAGGGAGTCTTAATCAGCCCCAGCATTTT. This sequence encodes CASRATGSLNQPQHF. The chain uses TRBV2 and TRBJ1-5; TRBD1 matches 7 bases. Per germline, CDR1 SNHLY and CDR2 FYNNEI. V dropped 6 bases and J dropped 4; count of bases not matched to a gene: 9. The CDR3 has 15 amino acids. Looking up the rest from reference TRBV2 and TRBJ1-5 gives the full variable domain: EPEVTQTPSHQVTQMGQEVILRCVPISNHLYFYWYRQILGQKVEFLVSFYNNEISEKSEIFDDQFSVERPDGSNFTLKIRSTKLEDSAMYFCASRATGSLNQPQHFGDGTRLSIL.

This clone was seen once. The J gene is TRBJ1-5, the V gene TRBV6-1; D unclear. Trimming removed 7 bases from V and 2 bases from J, with 9 bases in between. This CDR3 region has 13 residues. Germline V CDR1 and CDR2: MNHNS, SASEGT. CDR3 sequence: CASMGEGNQPQHF. CDR3 coding DNA: TGTGCCAGCATGGGTGAGGGCAATCAGCCCCAGCATTTT.

V is TRBV7-2 and J is TRBJ1-5; no clear D. CDR3 size: 15 residues. Between the trimmed V and J ends, which lost 5 bases and 3 bases, there was a span of 14 bases. The germline V gene encodes CDR1 SGHTA and CDR2 FQGNSA. The DNA for the CDR3 is TGTGCCAGCAGCCTCTCTTGGCAGATCAATCAGCCCCAGCATTTT. This encodes CASSLSWQINQPQHF. Variable domain in full (rest from reference TRBV7-2 and TRBJ1-5): GAGVSQSPSNKVTEKGKDVELRCDPISGHTALYWYRQSLGQGLEFLIYFQGNSAPDKSGLPSDRFSAERTGGSVSTLTIQRTQQEDSAVYLCASSLSWQINQPQHFGDGTRLSIL.